This paragraph covers one T cell receptor (beta chain) sequence. Only in-frame clones appear in the TCRdb table, and some are missing; sequencing was by immunoSEQ multiplex PCR. The sample consists of tens of thousands of clones, approximately 81% of them appearing once. After removal of 4 bases from V and 4 bases from J, the junction contained 5 bases not matched to a gene. This CDR3 is built from 17 residues. CDR1 MGHRA and CDR2 YSYEKL come from the germline V gene. The data derive from a study of neoadjuvant nivolumab and ipilimumab in lung cancer. This chain joins TRBV4-1 and TRBJ2-1; 15 positions agree with TRBD2. Here the sequenced sample was peripheral blood, taken before neoadjuvant nivolumab, alone or with ipilimumab. This TCR was recovered from an adult with non-small cell lung cancer. The CDR3 here is CASSPRTSGRVYNEQFF. The CDR3 DNA sequence: TGCGCCAGCAGCCCCCGGACTAGCGGGAGGGTGTACAATGAGCAGTTCTTC.